Following are 29 T cell receptor beta chains from one sample sequenced in a study of T cells in tuberculosis. The protocol was immunoSEQ multiplex PCR, while the TCRdb copy is restricted to in-frame clones and leaves out a portion. The sample contains some 41,000 clones, roughly 94% of which appear only once. The sequencing sample was made of PBMCs. Receptors originate from a donor aged 10-29 years with latent tuberculosis or without tuberculosis infection. Some clones in this sample may be carry-over from other donors' samples.

V usage is TRBV4-3 and J usage is TRBJ1-2; D remains ambiguous. The length of the CDR3 is 15 residues. Trimming stripped 0 bases from V and 3 bases from J, with 11 bases between. From germline, CDR1 is LGHNA and CDR2 YSLEER. The CDR3 DNA reads TGCGCCAGCAGCCAAGACGGGAGGTTGGACTATGGCTACACCTTC. This encodes CASSQDGRLDYGYTF.

The chain is built from TRBV27 and TRBJ1-1, with D hard to call. Germline V gene sequence: CDR1 MNHEY, CDR2 SMNVEV (reference sequence). The germline V and J ends were trimmed by 1 base and 3 bases, with 12 bases remaining between them. The CDR3 has 15 residues. The CDR3 loop reads CASSLYAPGDTEAFF. The CDR3 region has the DNA TGTGCCAGCAGTTTATATGCGCCGGGAGACACTGAAGCTTTCTTT.

The V and J genes are TRBV6-5 and TRBJ2-5; a weak D match, TRBD2 (5 bases). Germline V CDR1 and CDR2: MNHEY, SVGAGI. Trimming cost V 0 bases and J 2 bases, with 10 bases left between them. This CDR3 spans 15 amino acids. The DNA for the CDR3 is TGTGCCAGCAGTTACTCGAGGGTAGGACAAGAGACCCAGTACTTC. This codes for CASSYSRVGQETQYF.

The rearrangement links TRBV5-4 to TRBJ2-1; a weak D match, TRBD2 (7 bases). CDR3 length: 16 amino acids. The V and J ends lost 6 bases and 4 bases respectively, with 20 bases between them. CDR1 is SGHNT and CDR2 is YYREEE in the germline V gene (reference sequence). The CDR3 nucleotides are TGTGCCAGCACCCCTGGGGGGGCGGTCTTATACAATGAGCAGTTCTTC. Its protein is CASTPGGAVLYNEQFF.

This chain uses TRBV9 with TRBJ2-7; 9 nucleotides line up with TRBD1. Unmatched junction bases numbered 8, after V lost 0 bases and J lost 4 bases. The CDR3 spans 16 residues. Germline V gene sequence: CDR1 SGDLS, CDR2 YYNGEE. The CDR3 is CASSVGGAGTGYEQYF. CDR3 DNA sequence: TGTGCCAGCAGCGTAGGGGGGGCTGGGACAGGGTACGAGCAGTACTTC.

This chain links TRBV5-1 with TRBJ2-1; TRBD2 matches 7 bases. Germline V gene data show CDR1 as SGHRS and CDR2 as YFSETQ. Trimming removed 4 bases from V and 8 bases from J; junction bases left unmatched: 12. The length of the CDR3 is 15 residues. The CDR3 DNA reads TGCGCCAGCAGCCCCAACCGGGAGGTTCGTGATGAGCAGTTCTTC. Its protein product is CASSPNREVRDEQFF.

The chain joins TRBV5-1 to TRBJ1-2; TRBD1 agrees at 7 bases. Germline values: CDR1 SGHRS, CDR2 YFSETQ. CDR3 length: 16 amino acids. V was clipped by 5 bases and J by 4 bases; unmatched bases: 14. CDR3 sequence reads: CASREGAIVRTYGYTF. In DNA, the CDR3 is TGCGCCAGCAGGGAGGGGGCGATAGTTCGGACCTATGGCTACACCTTC.

This rearrangement joins TRBV7-6 to TRBJ2-1; TRBD1 aligns across 7 bases. Germline CDR1 reads SGHVS; CDR2 reads FNYEAQ. There are 19 residues in the CDR3. J lost 0 bases, V lost 6 bases, and 17 bases had no gene match. The CDR3 coding sequence is TGTGCCAGCAGTCCCATTCCGGGACAGAAACAATACTCCTACAATGAGCAGTTCTTC. This encodes CASSPIPGQKQYSYNEQFF.

This sequence joins TRBV6-6 and TRBJ1-4; D uncertain. The germline CDR1 and CDR2 sequences are MNHNY and SVGAGI (reference sequence). The CDR3 sequence is 15 residues long. Trimming stripped 2 bases from V and 0 bases from J, with 7 bases between. This CDR3 reads CASSYGEATNEKLFF. CDR3 DNA: TGTGCCAGCAGTTACGGAGAGGCAACTAATGAAAAACTGTTTTTT.

The chain couples TRBV2 to TRBJ1-1; D might be TRBD1 (6 bases). In germline, CDR1 is SNHLY, CDR2 FYNNEI. This CDR3 is built from 16 residues. Deletions cut 7 bases from V and 1 base from J, with 19 bases between. This CDR3 is CASTDPEGQTNTEAFF. The DNA of the CDR3 is TGTGCCAGCACCGACCCAGAAGGACAGACGAACACTGAAGCTTTCTTT.

CDR3 nucleotides: TGTGCCAGCAGCTTTGTCGGGTATTTCACTGAAGCTTTCTTT. This sequence encodes CASSFVGYFTEAFF. The chain is built from TRBV7-9 and TRBJ1-1; the D is unclear. The CDR3 has 14 residues. In germline, CDR1 is SEHNR, CDR2 FQNEAQ (reference sequence). V was pared by 3 bases and J by 4 bases, with 12 bases between.

The CDR3 here is CASSSNGGADTEAFF. CDR3 bases: TGCGCCAGCAGCTCGAATGGGGGGGCTGACACTGAAGCTTTCTTT. J is TRBJ1-1 and V is TRBV5-1; D may be TRBD1 (6 bases). The CDR3 sequence is 15 residues long. CDR1 and CDR2 (germline): SGHRS, YFSETQ. The V and J ends lost 3 bases and 3 bases respectively, with 15 bases between them.

J is TRBJ1-5 and V is TRBV12-5; perhaps TRBD1 as D (6 bases). Germline V gene sequence: CDR1 LGHNT, CDR2 FRNRAP. This CDR3 spans 14 amino acids. Trimming took 2 bases from V and 4 from J, leaving 9 bases between them. This CDR3 is CASGLTGSNQPQHF. The DNA of the CDR3 is TGTGCTAGTGGTTTGACAGGGAGTAATCAGCCCCAGCATTTT.

This sequence joins TRBV15 and TRBJ1-5; D is unresolved. CDR1 is LNHNV, CDR2 YYDKDF, per germline (reference sequence). The CDR3 contains 15 residues. Trimming left V 5 bases short and J 0 bases short, with 11 bases between. The CDR3 DNA reads TGTGCCACCAGCCTAAGCGAGGGTAGCAATCAGCCCCAGCATTTT. It specifies CATSLSEGSNQPQHF.

The chain recombines TRBV6-6 with TRBJ2-7; TRBD1 agrees at 11 bases. The length of the CDR3 is 14 residues. V shed 4 bases, J shed 7 bases, and the junction held 6 bases outside the gene matches. Germline CDR1 and CDR2: MNHNY and SVGAGI (reference sequence). This chain's CDR3 is CASSSGTGGWEQYF. The CDR3 DNA is TGTGCCAGCAGTTCCGGGACAGGGGGATGGGAGCAGTACTTC.

The rearrangement links TRBV15 to TRBJ2-1, with 12 bases that match TRBD2. The CDR3 is 17 amino acids. From germline, CDR1 is LNHNV and CDR2 YYDKDF (reference sequence). J gave up 10 bases and V 0 bases, and 10 bases lay outside the gene matches. The chain's CDR3 is CATSRDQAGLAGREQFF. CDR3 DNA: TGTGCCACCAGCAGAGATCAAGCGGGACTAGCGGGTAGGGAGCAGTTCTTC.

The count of this clone is one. The rearrangement joins TRBV7-6 to TRBJ2-1; 7 bases are a match to TRBD1. V was pared by 4 bases and J by 0 bases, with 12 bases of the junction left unmatched. The germline CDR1 and CDR2 sequences are SGHVS and FNYEAQ. CDR3 length equals 18 residues. The CDR3 DNA is TGTGCCAGCAGCTCAGCCGGCAGGGGGAAAAGCTCCTACAATGAGCAGTTCTTC. The encoded protein is CASSSAGRGKSSYNEQFF.

This clone appeared a single time. The gene calls are TRBV6-1 and TRBJ2-1; maybe TRBD2 (6 bases). Trimming cost V 3 bases and J 3 bases, with 15 bases left between them. The CDR3 is 16 residues long. The germline CDR1 and CDR2 sequences are MNHNS and SASEGT. The CDR3 DNA is TGTGCCAGCAGTGACCTTGCCCCGGGAGACTACAATGAGCAGTTCTTC. Translated: CASSDLAPGDYNEQFF.

The rearrangement uses TRBV9 and TRBJ2-7; maybe TRBD1 (5 bases). The CDR3 is 15 residues long. Deletions cut 3 bases from V and 4 bases from J, with 17 bases between. Germline lookup yields CDR1 SGDLS and CDR2 YYNGEE. In nucleotides, the CDR3 is TGTGCCAGCAGCGCTGAGGACAACTCGTTTTACGAGCAGTACTTC. Protein product: CASSAEDNSFYEQYF.

This chain uses TRBV29-1 with TRBJ1-2; no definite D call. The CDR3 is 14 residues long. V was pared by 0 bases and J by 5 bases, with 13 bases between. Germline CDR1 is SQVTM and CDR2 is ANQGSEA. The CDR3 region is CSVEDPRAVYGYTF. In DNA form, the CDR3 reads TGCAGCGTTGAAGATCCGCGGGCCGTTTATGGCTACACCTTC.

This clone has more than one count but fewer than ten. This chain joins TRBV10-1 and TRBJ1-1, with a possible D match to TRBD1 (6 bases). V gave up 5 bases and J gave up 1 base, with 11 bases separating them. CDR3 length: 14 amino acids. In germline, CDR1 is WNHNN, CDR2 SYGVQD (reference sequence). CDR3 in amino acids: CASSPGQRNTEAFF. The CDR3 region has the DNA TGCGCCAGCAGTCCAGGACAGCGGAACACTGAAGCTTTCTTT.

CDR3 nucleotides: TGTGCCTGGAGTAAGCGACAGATCTCTGGAAACACCATATATTTT. This encodes CAWSKRQISGNTIYF. This chain uses TRBV30 with TRBJ1-3; weak D call: TRBD1 (5 bases). The V gene lost 2 bases and the J gene lost 0 bases, with 11 bases spanning the gap. Germline CDR1 is GTSNPN and CDR2 is SVGIG (reference sequence). This CDR3 region has 15 residues.

The chain uses TRBV7-3 and TRBJ1-1; D gene unclear. The V and J ends lost 4 bases and 4 bases respectively, with 13 bases between them. This CDR3 has 14 amino acids. Looked up from germline, CDR1 is SGHTA and CDR2 is FQGTGA. This CDR3 is CASSSSSTSTEAFF. The CDR3 region has the DNA TGTGCCAGCAGCTCCTCCTCGACAAGCACTGAAGCTTTCTTT.

The CDR3 nucleotides read TGTGCCAGTAGTATATCGTCAGGAATGTATAGCAATCAGCCCCAGCATTTT. This encodes CASSISSGMYSNQPQHF. The chain employs TRBV19 and TRBJ1-5, with unresolved D. The CDR3 is made up of 17 amino acids. CDR1 and CDR2 from the germline V gene are LNHDA and SQIVND (reference sequence). V dropped 2 bases and J dropped 0 bases, with 14 bases sitting between them.

The V gene is TRBV4-1, the J gene TRBJ1-1; a possible D gene is TRBD1 (5 bases). CDR1 is MGHRA and CDR2 is YSYEKL in the germline V gene. Deletions cut 3 bases from V and 0 bases from J, with 8 bases between. This CDR3 comprises 14 residues. The CDR3 is CASSQDTLNTEAFF. The DNA for the CDR3 is TGCGCCAGCAGCCAGGACACCTTGAACACTGAAGCTTTCTTT.

The chain links TRBV11-3 to TRBJ2-1, with D hard to call. This CDR3 is built from 14 residues. V shed 1 base and J shed 9 bases, with 13 bases lying between them. Germline-derived CDR1 and CDR2 are SGHNT and YENEEA. CDR3 DNA: TGTGCCAGCAGCTTAGTTCCTAGTCCGGCTGAGCAGTTCTTC. Translating gives CASSLVPSPAEQFF.

This clone was seen only once. V gene TRBV15 combines with J gene TRBJ2-2, with D tentatively TRBD2 (6 bases). V lost 1 base, J lost 3 bases, and 12 bases lay in between. CDR3 length: 16 residues. From germline, CDR1 is LNHNV and CDR2 YYDKDF (reference sequence). CDR3 sequence: CATSRGQGGYTGELFF. Written as DNA, the CDR3 is TGTGCCACCAGCAGAGGTCAGGGAGGATACACCGGGGAGCTGTTTTTT.

This sequence joins TRBV4-1 and TRBJ2-5; D unclear. Germline CDR1 and CDR2: MGHRA and YSYEKL. Trimming shortened V by 0 bases and J by 1 base, and 9 bases separated the two germline ends. The CDR3 length is 15 residues. The CDR3 loop reads CASSQDQWSQETQYF. The CDR3 DNA reads as TGCGCCAGCAGCCAAGACCAGTGGAGCCAAGAGACCCAGTACTTC.

Only one count was recorded for this clone. The chain couples TRBV5-1 to TRBJ1-1, with a weak D call TRBD1 (5 bases). The length of the CDR3 is 13 residues. The ends were cut back, 3 bases at V and 10 bases at J, with 16 bases in the middle. Germline loops: CDR1 SGHRS, CDR2 YFSETQ. This CDR3 is CASSWDFSLRAFF. The CDR3 coding sequence is TGCGCCAGCAGCTGGGACTTCTCTCTACGAGCTTTCTTT.